This paragraph reports one T cell receptor beta chain. Sequencing was performed with immunoSEQ multiplex PCR; in TCRdb, only in-frame clones are kept and a portion is missing. The sample yields around 60,000 clones, roughly 90% seen once. This entry is derived from a study of blood T cell repertoires in COVID-19. Across the whole study: The study drew acute and convalescent COVID-19 samples from the United States, Italy and Spain.

Germline CDR1 SNHLY, CDR2 FYNNEI. This CDR3 contains 14 residues. The V end lost 9 bases, the J end lost 2 bases, and 17 bases lay between the germline ends. The clonotype originates from a man aged 65-85 years with acute or convalescent COVID-19. V usage is TRBV2 and J usage is TRBJ2-7; the D gene is possibly TRBD1 (6 bases). The sample was peripheral blood. The CDR3 DNA sequence: TGTGCCAGTTCCCCTTCTTGGGGGCCCTACGAGCAGTACTTC. Its protein is CASSPSWGPYEQYF.